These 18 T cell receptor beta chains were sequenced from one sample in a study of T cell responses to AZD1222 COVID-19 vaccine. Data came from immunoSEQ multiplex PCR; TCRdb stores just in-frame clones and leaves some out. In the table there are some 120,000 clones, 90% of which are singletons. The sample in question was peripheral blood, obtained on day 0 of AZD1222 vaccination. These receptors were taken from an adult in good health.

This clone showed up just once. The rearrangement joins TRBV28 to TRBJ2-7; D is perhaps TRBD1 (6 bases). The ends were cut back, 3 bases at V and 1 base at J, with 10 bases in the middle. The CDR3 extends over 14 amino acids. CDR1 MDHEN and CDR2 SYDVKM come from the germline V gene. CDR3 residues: CASSFQGQSYEQYF. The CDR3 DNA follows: TGTGCCAGCAGTTTCCAGGGACAATCCTACGAGCAGTACTTC.

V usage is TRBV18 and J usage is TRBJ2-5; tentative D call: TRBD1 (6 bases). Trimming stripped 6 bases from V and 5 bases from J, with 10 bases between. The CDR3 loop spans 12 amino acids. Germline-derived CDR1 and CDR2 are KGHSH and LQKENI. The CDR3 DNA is TGTGCCAGCTCGGACCAGGGGGAGACCCAGTACTTC. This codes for CASSDQGETQYF.

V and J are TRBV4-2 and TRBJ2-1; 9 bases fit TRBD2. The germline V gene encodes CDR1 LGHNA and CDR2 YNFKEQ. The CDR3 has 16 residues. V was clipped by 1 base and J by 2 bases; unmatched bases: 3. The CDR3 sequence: CASSQGPSGAYNEQFF. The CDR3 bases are TGTGCCAGCAGCCAAGGGCCTAGCGGGGCCTACAATGAGCAGTTCTTC.

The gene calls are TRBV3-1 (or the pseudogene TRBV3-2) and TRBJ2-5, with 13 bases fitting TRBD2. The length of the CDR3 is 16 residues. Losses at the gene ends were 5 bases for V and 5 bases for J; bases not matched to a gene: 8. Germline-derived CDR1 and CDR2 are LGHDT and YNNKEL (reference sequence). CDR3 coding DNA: TGTGCCAGCAGCGGGGTGGGACTAGCGGGAATTGAGACCCAGTACTTC. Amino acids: CASSGVGLAGIETQYF.

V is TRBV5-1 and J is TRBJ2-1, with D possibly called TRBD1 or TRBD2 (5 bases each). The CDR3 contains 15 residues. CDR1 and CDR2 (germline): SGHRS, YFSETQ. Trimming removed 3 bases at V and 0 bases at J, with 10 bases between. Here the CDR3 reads CASSSGRSSYNEQFF. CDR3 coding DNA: TGCGCCAGCAGCTCGGGACGGAGCTCCTACAATGAGCAGTTCTTC.

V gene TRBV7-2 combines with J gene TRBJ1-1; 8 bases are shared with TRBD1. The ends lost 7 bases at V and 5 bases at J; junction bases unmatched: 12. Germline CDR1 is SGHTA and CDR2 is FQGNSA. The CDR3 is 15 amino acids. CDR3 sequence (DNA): TGTGCCAGCAATCTATCAGGGGGCGGAGTAACTGAAGCTTTCTTT. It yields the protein CASNLSGGGVTEAFF.

CDR3 sequence (DNA): TGTGCCAGCAGTTACAGCTTGAAGGGGAACACTGAAGCTTTCTTT. Its protein is CASSYSLKGNTEAFF. V is TRBV6-5 and J is TRBJ1-1; D uncertain. The germline V gene has CDR1 MNHEY and CDR2 SVGAGI. Trimming left V 2 bases short and J 1 base short, with 11 bases between. The CDR3 sequence is 15 residues long.

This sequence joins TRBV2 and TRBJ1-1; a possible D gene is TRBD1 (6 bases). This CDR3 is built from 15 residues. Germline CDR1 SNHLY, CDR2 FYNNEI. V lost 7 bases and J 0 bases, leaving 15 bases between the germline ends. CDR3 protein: CASTRRGIMNTEAFF. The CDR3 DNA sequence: TGTGCCAGCACTAGGAGGGGGATAATGAACACTGAAGCTTTCTTT.

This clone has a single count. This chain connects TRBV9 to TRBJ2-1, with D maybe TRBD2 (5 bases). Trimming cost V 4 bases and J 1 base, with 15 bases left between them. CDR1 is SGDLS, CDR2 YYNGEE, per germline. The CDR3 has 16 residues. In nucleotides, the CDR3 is TGTGCCAGCAGCCCTCCGAGTGAGGGTTCCTACAATGAGCAGTTCTTC. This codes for CASSPPSEGSYNEQFF.

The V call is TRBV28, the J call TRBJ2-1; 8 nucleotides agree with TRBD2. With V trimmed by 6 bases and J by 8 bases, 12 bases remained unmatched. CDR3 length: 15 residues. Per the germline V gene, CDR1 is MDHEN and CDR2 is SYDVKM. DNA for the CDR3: TGTGCCAGCAGCCTAGAAGGCGGGAGGAGAGATGAGCAGTTCTTC. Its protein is CASSLEGGRRDEQFF.

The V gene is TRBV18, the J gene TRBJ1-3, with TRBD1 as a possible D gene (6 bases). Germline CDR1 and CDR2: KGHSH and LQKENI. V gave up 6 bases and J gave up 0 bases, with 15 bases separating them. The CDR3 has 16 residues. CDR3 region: CASSPGTSLSGNTIYF. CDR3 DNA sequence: TGTGCCAGCTCGCCCGGGACATCTCTCTCTGGAAACACCATATATTTT.

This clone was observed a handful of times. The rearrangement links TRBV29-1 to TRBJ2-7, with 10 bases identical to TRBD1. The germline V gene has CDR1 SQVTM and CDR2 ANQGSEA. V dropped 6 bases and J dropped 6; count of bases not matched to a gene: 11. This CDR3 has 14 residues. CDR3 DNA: TGCAGCGTGGAGATCTCCGGGACAGGGGTCGAGCAGTACTTC. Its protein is CSVEISGTGVEQYF.

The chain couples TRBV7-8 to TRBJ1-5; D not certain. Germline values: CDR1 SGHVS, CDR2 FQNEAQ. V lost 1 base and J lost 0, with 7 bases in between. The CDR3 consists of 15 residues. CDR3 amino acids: CASSLGVGSNQPQHF. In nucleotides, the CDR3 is TGTGCCAGCAGCTTAGGGGTCGGTAGCAATCAGCCCCAGCATTTT.

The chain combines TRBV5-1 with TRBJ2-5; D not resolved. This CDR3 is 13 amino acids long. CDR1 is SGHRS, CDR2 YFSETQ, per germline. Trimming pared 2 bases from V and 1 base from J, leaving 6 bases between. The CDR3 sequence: CASSFNSQETQYF. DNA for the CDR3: TGCGCCAGCAGCTTTAACAGCCAAGAGACCCAGTACTTC.

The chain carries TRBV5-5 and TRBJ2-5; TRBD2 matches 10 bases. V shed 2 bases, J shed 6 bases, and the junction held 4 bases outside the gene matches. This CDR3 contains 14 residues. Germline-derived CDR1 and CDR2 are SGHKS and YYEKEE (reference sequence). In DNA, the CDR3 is TGTGCCAGCAGCTTACTAGCGGGAACTAAGACCCAGTACTTC. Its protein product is CASSLLAGTKTQYF. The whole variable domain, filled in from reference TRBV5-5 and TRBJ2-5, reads DAGVTQSPTHLIKTRGQQVTLRCSPISGHKSVSWYQQVLGQGPQFIFQYYEKEERGRGNFPDRFSARQFPNYSSELNVNALLLGDSALYLCASSLLAGTKTQYFGPGTRLLVL.

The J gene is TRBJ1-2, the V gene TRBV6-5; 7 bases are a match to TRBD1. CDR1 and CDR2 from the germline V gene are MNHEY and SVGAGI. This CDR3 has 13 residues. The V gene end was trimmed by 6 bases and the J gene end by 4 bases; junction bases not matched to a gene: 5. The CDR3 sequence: CASSNRGRYGYTF. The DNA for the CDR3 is TGTGCCAGCAGCAACAGGGGCCGCTATGGCTACACCTTC.

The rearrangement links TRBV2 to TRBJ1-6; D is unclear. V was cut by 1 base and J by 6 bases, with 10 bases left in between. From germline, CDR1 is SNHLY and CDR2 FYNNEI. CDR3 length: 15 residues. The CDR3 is CASSEVRVGNSPLHF. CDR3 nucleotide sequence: TGTGCCAGCAGTGAAGTTCGGGTCGGTAATTCACCCCTCCACTTT.

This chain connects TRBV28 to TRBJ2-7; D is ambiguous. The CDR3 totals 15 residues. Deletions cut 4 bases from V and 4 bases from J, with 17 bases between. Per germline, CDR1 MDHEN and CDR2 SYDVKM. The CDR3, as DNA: TGTGCCAGCAGTTCCCCGACAAACACGGTATACGAGCAGTACTTC. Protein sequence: CASSSPTNTVYEQYF.